These 27 T cell receptor beta chains were sequenced from one sample in a study of blood T cell repertoires in COVID-19 (dated by TCRdb to 2020 to 2021). The library was obtained by the immunoSEQ multiplex PCR assay. TCRdb took over this immuneACCESS table, retaining in-frame rearrangements with V and J assigned. Such tables are incomplete; in checked studies, under half of the missing clones stem from an unresolved V gene, and the remainder is unexplained. The sample yields some 190,000 clones; around 88% were counted once. Around 1.5% of the sample goes to the ten largest clones. Sequencing used peripheral blood. All receptors derive from a man aged 18 to 35 with active or convalescent COVID-19.

V and J are TRBV2 and TRBJ1-5, with a possible D match to TRBD1 (5 bases). The CDR3 runs 15 residues. Germline V lookup: CDR1 SNHLY, CDR2 FYNNEI. The ends were cut back, 4 bases at V and 4 bases at J, with 14 bases in the middle. CDR3 sequence (DNA): TGTGCCAGCAGTGTGGAGGGCCAGGGAAATCAGCCCCAGCATTTT. It codes for CASSVEGQGNQPQHF. Supplemented by reference TRBV2 and TRBJ1-5, the full variable domain reads EPEVTQTPSHQVTQMGQEVILRCVPISNHLYFYWYRQILGQKVEFLVSFYNNEISEKSEIFDDQFSVERPDGSNFTLKIRSTKLEDSAMYFCASSVEGQGNQPQHFGDGTRLSIL.

The rearrangement uses TRBV29-1 and TRBJ2-1, with TRBD2 matching 10 bases. V lost 4 bases, J lost 8 bases, and 11 bases stayed unmatched. Per the germline V gene, CDR1 is SQVTM and CDR2 is ANQGSEA. The CDR3 totals 15 residues. CDR3 in amino acids: CSVGPSGRVLDEQFF. As DNA, the CDR3 is TGCAGCGTTGGCCCGAGCGGGAGGGTGTTGGATGAGCAGTTCTTC.

The chain links TRBV5-1 to TRBJ2-3; TRBD2 is a possible D gene (5 bases). The CDR3 contains 15 residues. The V and J ends lost 4 bases and 2 bases respectively, with 14 bases between them. Per the germline V gene, CDR1 is SGHRS and CDR2 is YFSETQ. The CDR3 nucleotides are TGCGCCAGCAGCATCGGGGTTGGGAACACAGATACGCAGTATTTT. Its protein is CASSIGVGNTDTQYF.

This sequence joins TRBV28 and TRBJ2-5; 14 nucleotides agree with TRBD2. The CDR3 totals 19 residues. In germline, CDR1 is MDHEN, CDR2 SYDVKM. With V trimmed by 4 bases and J by 2 bases, 12 bases remained unmatched. The CDR3 loop reads CASSSPGTSGSRSQETQYF. In DNA, the CDR3 is TGTGCCAGCAGTTCACCGGGGACTAGCGGGAGCAGGTCTCAAGAGACCCAGTACTTC.

This chain uses TRBV27 with TRBJ2-1; 9 bases match TRBD2. Germline CDR1 reads MNHEY; CDR2 reads SMNVEV (reference sequence). This CDR3 is built from 17 residues. With 6 bases clipped from V and 8 bases from J, the junction kept 17 bases outside the gene matches. The CDR3 protein is CASRPFFLAGVNDEQFF. For the CDR3, the DNA is TGTGCCAGCAGGCCCTTCTTTTTAGCGGGAGTTAACGATGAGCAGTTCTTC.

This clone was counted a single time. The chain couples TRBV7-9 to TRBJ2-7; 7 positions match TRBD2. TRBJ2-1 matches the DNA end more closely, so the J call is doubtful. The CDR3 consists of 17 residues. Germline V gene sequence: CDR1 SEHNR, CDR2 FQNEAQ (reference sequence). The CDR3 loop is CASSLGGSSLSYNEQFF. The CDR3 coding sequence is TGTGCCAGCAGCTTAGGCGGGAGTAGTTTGTCCTACAATGAGCAGTTCTTC.

This chain connects TRBV18 to TRBJ1-2; D unclear. Germline V lookup: CDR1 KGHSH, CDR2 LQKENI. Trimming left V 2 bases short and J 8 bases short, with 15 bases between. The CDR3 is made up of 14 amino acids. The CDR3 region is CASSPANGGGGYTF. In DNA, the CDR3 is TGTGCCAGCTCACCAGCGAACGGCGGTGGGGGCTACACCTTC.

This chain joins TRBV21-1 and TRBJ1-2. TRBV21-1 is a documented pseudogene. CDR3 length: 16 amino acids. The CDR3 sequence: CASSSHREGPRNGYTF. The CDR3 DNA follows: TGTGCCAGCAGCTCACACCGGGAGGGCCCCAGGAATGGCTACACCTTC.

CDR3 in DNA: TGTGCCAGCAGCCAAACGGCGGCCTTGAACACTGAAGCTTTCTTT. Translating it yields CASSQTAALNTEAFF. The chain combines TRBV3-1 (or the pseudogene TRBV3-2) with TRBJ1-1, with D hard to call. Germline values: CDR1 LGHDT, CDR2 YNNKEL (reference sequence). Trimming shortened V by 2 bases and J by 0 bases, and 10 bases separated the two germline ends. The CDR3 contains 15 residues.

The chain joins TRBV11-1 to TRBJ2-1, with 9 bases lining up with TRBD2. This CDR3 contains 14 residues. Germline CDR1 reads SGHAT; CDR2 reads FQDESV (reference sequence). V gave up 3 bases and J gave up 16 bases; unmatched junction bases: 13. As DNA, the CDR3 is TGTGCCAGCAGCTTGGTCCGCCCAGCGGGAGGCGCATTCTTC. This sequence encodes CASSLVRPAGGAFF.

The chain combines TRBV30 with TRBJ2-2; 9 positions agree with TRBD2. The CDR3 is made up of 17 amino acids. V lost 1 base, J lost 5 bases, and 11 bases stayed unmatched. Germline CDR1 and CDR2: GTSNPN and SVGIG (reference sequence). The chain's CDR3 is CAWSGGSGRAWTGELFF. Here the CDR3 DNA reads TGTGCCTGGAGTGGGGGTAGCGGGAGAGCTTGGACCGGGGAGCTGTTTTTT.

This clone was detected once. V usage is TRBV25-1 and J usage is TRBJ2-4, with 7 positions matching TRBD1. The J segment lost 1 base and the V segment lost 4 bases, leaving 10 bases of the junction unmatched. Germline V gene data show CDR1 as MGHDK and CDR2 as SYGVNS. The CDR3 runs to 17 residues. The CDR3 DNA is TGTGCCAGCAGTGGACAGGGAGAGGCGAGGGCCAAAAACATTCAGTACTTC. This sequence encodes CASSGQGEARAKNIQYF.

The table lists this clone with many counts. CDR3 coding DNA: TGTGCCAGCAGTGAATGGGAGGCTAGCTTCCACGAGCAGTACTTC. Residues: CASSEWEASFHEQYF. The chain joins TRBV2 to TRBJ2-7; D perhaps matches TRBD2 (6 bases). Trimming shortened V by 2 bases and J by 5 bases, and 16 bases separated the two germline ends. Per germline, CDR1 SNHLY and CDR2 FYNNEI. The CDR3 is made up of 15 amino acids.

About this clone itself: Germline is not matched at one junction end, which may reflect a read error. This chain connects TRBV7-8 to TRBJ1-2; TRBD1 is a possible D gene (5 bases). Germline values: CDR1 SGHVS, CDR2 FQNEAQ. This CDR3 contains 14 residues. CDR3 loop: CASSIAQGDGGYTF. The CDR3 DNA is TGTGCCAGCAGCATAGCGCAGGGTGACGGTGGCTACACCTTC. The whole variable domain, remainder taken from reference TRBV7-8 and TRBJ1-2, is GAGVSQSPRYKVAKRGQDVALRCDPISGHVSLFWYQQALGQGPEFLTYFQNEAQLDKSGLPSDRFFAERPEGSVSTLKIQRTQQEDSAVYLCASSIAQGDGGYTFGSGTRLTVV.

CDR3 residues: CASSAGQYTDTQYF. The CDR3 DNA follows: TGCGCCAGCAGCGCTGGACAGTATACAGATACGCAGTATTTT. The chain combines TRBV5-1 with TRBJ2-3; possibly TRBD1 for D (6 bases). CDR1 SGHRS and CDR2 YFSETQ come from the germline V gene. V shed 4 bases and J shed 3 bases, with 12 bases lying between them. The CDR3 is 14 amino acids.

The chain couples TRBV28 to TRBJ2-7; 9 nucleotides match TRBD2. Germline lookup yields CDR1 MDHEN and CDR2 SYDVKM. Trimming cost V 8 bases and J 0 bases; bases outside gene matches: 5. The CDR3 contains 14 residues. This CDR3 reads CASHSGGSSYEQYF. The CDR3 DNA follows: TGTGCCAGCCATAGCGGGGGCAGCTCCTACGAGCAGTACTTC.

The chain combines TRBV15 with TRBJ2-1; TRBD2 matches at 10 bases. The germline CDR1 and CDR2 sequences are LNHNV and YYDKDF (reference sequence). CDR3 size: 20 residues. Trimming removed 6 bases from V and 3 bases from J; junction bases left unmatched: 20. CDR3 in amino acids: CATRSSGSGGIGNYYNEQFF. In nucleotides, the CDR3 is TGTGCCACCAGATCTAGCGGGAGCGGGGGGATCGGGAACTACTACAATGAGCAGTTCTTC.

The gene calls are TRBV5-1 and TRBJ2-5; tentative D call: TRBD2 (6 bases). Germline assignment: CDR1 SGHRS and CDR2 YFSETQ. This CDR3 is built from 13 residues. Trimming left V 2 bases short and J 1 base short, with 6 bases between. This CDR3 is CASSFSGQETQYF. DNA of the CDR3: TGCGCCAGCAGCTTTAGCGGCCAAGAGACCCAGTACTTC.

The DNA for the CDR3 is TGTGCCAGCAGCCAAGGGGCAGCGGTACGGTACAATGAGCAGTTCTTC. It encodes CASSQGAAVRYNEQFF. This chain uses TRBV14 with TRBJ2-1; weak D call: TRBD2 (5 bases). This CDR3 region has 16 residues. V dropped 1 base and J dropped 4 bases, with 14 bases sitting between them. The V gene's germline CDR1 is SGHDN and CDR2 FVKESK.

This clone showed up just a few times. This chain joins TRBV9 and TRBJ2-1, with 11 bases lining up with TRBD2. Germline values: CDR1 SGDLS, CDR2 YYNGEE. V was clipped by 1 base and J by 8 bases; unmatched bases: 2. The CDR3 length is 14 residues. Written as DNA, the CDR3 is TGTGCCAGCAGCGTACTAGCGGGAGGCGATGAGCAGTTCTTC. This gives the protein CASSVLAGGDEQFF.

The rearrangement joins TRBV7-9 to TRBJ2-1; TRBD2 matches at 8 bases. CDR3 length equals 17 residues. Germline CDR1 reads SEHNR; CDR2 reads FQNEAQ (reference sequence). Unmatched junction bases numbered 18, after V lost 5 bases and J lost 9 bases. The CDR3 DNA is TGTGCCAGCAGCAATTCCGGACTAGCTCCGGGGTTGGGTGAGCAGTTCTTC. This sequence encodes CASSNSGLAPGLGEQFF.

V and J are TRBV9 and TRBJ1-2, with 8 bases lining up with TRBD1. This CDR3 comprises 16 residues. CDR1 and CDR2 (germline): SGDLS, YYNGEE. With 0 bases clipped from V and 3 bases from J, the junction kept 7 bases outside the gene matches. CDR3 nucleotides: TGTGCCAGCAGCGTAGGAACAGGGGGTATGGACTATGGCTACACCTTC. Translated, it gives CASSVGTGGMDYGYTF.

This clone appeared once. The chain is built from TRBV12-5 and TRBJ2-5; TRBD2 matches at 7 bases. Germline lookup yields CDR1 LGHNT and CDR2 FRNRAP. J lost 4 bases, V lost 1 base, and 0 bases had no gene match. CDR3 length equals 13 residues. DNA for the CDR3: TGTGCTAGTGGTTTGGGGGGGGGAGAGACCCAGTACTTC. Its translation: CASGLGGGETQYF.

The rearrangement links TRBV3-1 (or the pseudogene TRBV3-2) to TRBJ1-6, with TRBD1 as a possible D gene (5 bases). The germline V gene has CDR1 LGHDT and CDR2 YNNKEL (reference sequence). CDR3 length equals 16 residues. V lost 0 bases to trimming and J lost 7 bases, with 13 bases between them. The CDR3 loop reads CASSQDGGIWNSPLHF. The DNA for the CDR3 is TGTGCCAGCAGCCAAGACGGGGGAATCTGGAATTCACCCCTCCACTTT.

The rearrangement joins TRBV18 to TRBJ2-1, with 9 bases aligning to TRBD2. V lost 3 bases and J lost 0; bases outside the gene matches: 12. The CDR3 is 19 residues long. The germline CDR1 and CDR2 sequences are KGHSH and LQKENI. The CDR3 coding sequence is TGTGCCAGCTCACCCCCGGGGGGATTTAGCGGGAGCTCCTACAATGAGCAGTTCTTC. It codes for CASSPPGGFSGSSYNEQFF.

This clone was seen more than once but under ten times. A read error may account for a junction end that differs from germline. V and J are TRBV9 and TRBJ2-2; possibly TRBD2 for D (5 bases). CDR1 and CDR2 from the germline V gene are SGDLS and YYNGEE. The CDR3 runs to 13 residues. CDR3 DNA sequence: TGTGCCAGCAGCGTAGAGGAACACCGGGGAGCTGTTTTT. This encodes CASSVEEHRGAVF.

The chain links TRBV20-1 to TRBJ2-1; 12 positions agree with TRBD2. Trimming took 6 bases from V and 6 from J; bases not matched to a gene: 9. The length of the CDR3 is 15 residues. From germline, CDR1 is DFQATT and CDR2 SNEGSKA (reference sequence). CDR3 loop: CSASWGLAGGNEQFF. CDR3 coding DNA: TGCAGTGCCAGTTGGGGACTAGCGGGTGGCAATGAGCAGTTCTTC.